Included here is one T cell receptor beta chain sequence, with context. Its cognate antigen has yet to be identified. The sample holds no much larger clone one base away, and base qualities are not on file. This record belongs to a study of blood T cell repertoires in COVID-19 (dated by TCRdb to the early 2020s). In terms of the full investigation: Samples covering the acute and convalescent phases of COVID-19 were provided by collaborators in the United States, Italy and Spain. The material from the prospective study consisted of cDNA or gDNA derived from T cells, B-cell-depleted T cells, or PBMCs. Subjects who had been exposed to COVID-19, were actively infected with it, or had recovered from it provided the deeply sampled blood TCRbeta repertoires that made up the dataset. The repertoires were released in a freely available public database meant as a resource for research on the immune response to SARS-CoV-2. Samples came from the ongoing ImmuneRACE study (first 160 participants) plus 1,254 subjects from 6 global collaborators. Sample metadata almost always included a de-identified subject ID, COVID-19 status, age in years and sex. Where available, HLA class I and class II types were obtained from metadata supplied by the sample provider rather than from assay-based typing.

Whole blood was collected in K2EDTA tubes by collaborating institutions according to the institutions' own protocols. For TCRbeta analysis, collaborator samples were shipped as frozen whole blood, as isolated PBMCs, or as DNA extracted from either sample type. The germline V gene sets CDR1 to SNHLY and CDR2 to FYNNEI. Reading from cysteine to phenylalanine, the CDR3 counts 14 amino acids. CDR3 DNA is the only sequence kept; it has 42 bases, read in frame from the first base. V loses 7 bases at its end and J loses 8 bases; junction bases beyond the gene matches: 8. Broader findings and caveats from the paper: How much clinical and demographic metadata was included differed by source and by participant, and the metadata was provided uncurated.

TCRbeta CDR3 regions were amplified from genomic DNA by means of the immunoSEQ Assay, a bias-controlled multiplex PCR. The authors' analysis ran thus. The number of nucleated cells in each sample was estimated from the amplification of reference gene primers within the assay. To quantify the absolute abundance of each unique TCRbeta CDR3 rearrangement, sequence reads were collapsed and filtered. For each sample, productive Simpson clonality was calculated as the square root of Simpson's diversity index across productive rearrangements. The immuneACCESS repertoire file appears here via TCRdb, limited to in-frame rearrangements. These files lack a portion of the clones; in checked studies, under half of the deficit traces to unresolved V genes, and the cause of the others is not known. V, J and clone size are taken as reported in that table, and D and trimming were inferred from the DNA itself. The sample records just under 90,000 clones, approximately 90% of which are singletons. The ten largest make up 1.5% to 2% of the sample.

This sequence uses TRBV2 and TRBJ1-4; 9 nucleotides in the junction match TRBD1. Sequenced sample: peripheral blood. This TCR derives from a man between 60 and 75 years old with acute or convalescent COVID-19. The CDR3 protein sequence reads: CASIETGGGEKLFF. The nucleotides are TGTGCCAGCATCGAGACAGGGGGGGGAGAAAAACTGTTTTTT.